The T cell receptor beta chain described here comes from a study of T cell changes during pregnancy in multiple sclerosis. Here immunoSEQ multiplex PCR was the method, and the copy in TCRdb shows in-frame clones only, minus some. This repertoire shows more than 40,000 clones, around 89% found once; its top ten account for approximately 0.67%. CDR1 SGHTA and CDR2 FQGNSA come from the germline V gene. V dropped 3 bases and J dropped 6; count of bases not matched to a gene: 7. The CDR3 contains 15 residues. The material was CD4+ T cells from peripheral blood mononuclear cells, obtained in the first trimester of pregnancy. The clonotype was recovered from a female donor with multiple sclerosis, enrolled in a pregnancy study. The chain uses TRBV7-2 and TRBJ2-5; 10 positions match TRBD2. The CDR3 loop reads CASSFGSGREQTQYF. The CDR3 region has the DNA TGTGCCAGCAGCTTCGGAAGCGGGAGGGAACAGACCCAGTACTTC.